The present T cell receptor beta chain was sequenced within a study of technical replicates of blood from four donors. Data came from immunoSEQ multiplex PCR; TCRdb stores just in-frame clones and leaves some out. The table lists 70,000 or so clones, roughly 89% of them singletons. Trimming removed 1 base at V and 4 bases at J, with 11 bases between. Germline loops: CDR1 SGHDT, CDR2 YYEEEE. CDR3 size: 14 residues. The sequenced sample consisted of T cells isolated from PBMCs. This TCR came from a human donor in good health. Some clones in this sample may be carry-over from other donors' samples. The chain uses TRBV5-6 and TRBJ1-1; D gene unclear. The CDR3 is CASSLLMRSTEAFF. CDR3 coding DNA: TGTGCCAGCAGCTTGCTGATGCGGAGCACTGAAGCTTTCTTT. Looking up the rest from reference TRBV5-6 and TRBJ1-1 gives the full variable domain: DAGVTQSPTHLIKTRGQQVTLRCSPKSGHDTVSWYQQALGQGPQFIFQYYEEEERQRGNFPDRFSGHQFPNYSSELNVNALLLGDSALYLCASSLLMRSTEAFFGQGTRLTVV.